This record covers a single T cell receptor beta chain. This sample stems from a study of Ad26.COV2.S vaccination and SARS-CoV-2 variants. Study-level background: Once, or twice with 56 days between doses, Ad26.COV2.S was given intramuscularly.

Regarding treatment: roughly 20 received Ad26.COV2.S at low or high dose, single or two shots; about 5 received placebo; per-sample allocation not given. Collection of samples fell on day 63 after the first vaccine or placebo injection. In germline, CDR1 is SGHVS, CDR2 FNYEAQ. The CDR3 length is 13 residues. Trimming took 5 bases from V and 2 from J, leaving 9 bases between them. Method: immunoSEQ multiplex PCR; TCRdb's copy keeps in-frame clones and lacks some. Here the sample spans 350,000 to 500,000 clones, approximately 90% being singletons. Source: peripheral blood, taken in a trial of Ad26.COV2.S vaccine versus placebo. The TCR sequence derives from a person between 18 and 60 years old who received the Ad26.COV2.S COVID-19 vaccine or a placebo. The chain combines TRBV7-6 with TRBJ2-5; D remains unclear. CDR3 residues: CASSPLGQETQYF. CDR3 in DNA: TGTGCCAGCAGCCCATTGGGGCAAGAGACCCAGTACTTC.